Following are 17 T cell receptor beta chains from one sample sequenced in a study of blood T cell repertoires in COVID-19. The assay was immunoSEQ multiplex PCR, and TCRdb's table has in-frame clones only and misses some. The sample includes about 130,000 clones, 70% to 90% of them seen just once. Sequences were obtained from peripheral blood. The source is a man aged 50 to 60 with acute or convalescent COVID-19.

This clone has only one observation. The chain has TRBV14 and TRBJ2-7, with 11 nucleotides matching TRBD2. The CDR3 consists of 15 residues. J lost 2 bases, V lost 8 bases, and 8 bases had no gene match. Germline CDR1 and CDR2: SGHDN and FVKESK. As DNA, the CDR3 is TGTGCCAGCCGTCTGGGACTAGCGGAAACCTACGAGCAGTACTTC. Amino acids: CASRLGLAETYEQYF.

The count of this clone is one. The rearrangement links TRBV7-9 to TRBJ1-3, with a possible D match to TRBD1 (6 bases). Trimming removed 1 base from V and 2 bases from J, with 15 bases in between. This CDR3 contains 17 residues. CDR1 and CDR2 from the germline V gene are SEHNR and FQNEAQ (reference sequence). The CDR3 sequence: CASSLDSGAAAGNTIYF. In nucleotides, the CDR3 is TGTGCCAGCAGCTTAGACTCAGGGGCTGCCGCTGGAAACACCATATATTTT.

The rearrangement uses TRBV5-1 and TRBJ2-2; the match to TRBD1 covers 10 bases. Germline assignment: CDR1 SGHRS and CDR2 YFSETQ. The CDR3 totals 16 residues. J was trimmed by 4 bases and V by 0 bases; bases with no gene match: 3. The chain's CDR3 is CASSLGQGAFTGELFF. CDR3 nucleotide sequence: TGCGCCAGCAGCTTGGGACAGGGGGCTTTCACCGGGGAGCTGTTTTTT.

The chain links TRBV3-1 (or the pseudogene TRBV3-2) to TRBJ2-1; 8 bases are shared with TRBD2. J gave up 5 bases and V 4 bases, and 7 bases lay outside the gene matches. This CDR3 spans 15 amino acids. CDR1 is LGHDT, CDR2 YNNKEL, per germline (reference sequence). The CDR3 loop reads CASSRRLAGNNEQFF. The CDR3, as DNA: TGTGCCAGCAGCCGCAGGCTAGCGGGTAACAATGAGCAGTTCTTC.

This clone appeared a single time. This chain uses TRBV5-6 with TRBJ1-2; tentatively, D is TRBD1 (5 bases). Trimming left V 6 bases short and J 4 bases short, with 22 bases between. Germline values: CDR1 SGHDT, CDR2 YYEEEE. CDR3 length: 16 residues. The DNA of the CDR3 is TGTGCCAGCAACGAAAGGGGTACCGTTCCAACCTATGGCTACACCTTC. This encodes CASNERGTVPTYGYTF.

The rearrangement links TRBV5-1 to TRBJ1-2; 7 bases line up with TRBD1. Germline values: CDR1 SGHRS, CDR2 YFSETQ. This CDR3 has 15 residues. V shed 3 bases and J 6 bases; nucleotides not matched to a gene: 11. This CDR3 reads CASSSPPQGIDGYTF. CDR3 bases: TGCGCCAGCAGCTCCCCACCACAGGGGATCGATGGCTACACCTTC.

The rearrangement uses TRBV3-1 (or the pseudogene TRBV3-2) and TRBJ1-5; no clear D gene. Trimming stripped 1 base from V and 4 bases from J, with 11 bases between. The length of the CDR3 is 15 residues. Looked up from germline, CDR1 is LGHDT and CDR2 is YNNKEL (reference sequence). In DNA, the CDR3 is TGTGCCAGCAGCCAAGTGTACAGCATAAATCAGCCCCAGCATTTT. Protein sequence: CASSQVYSINQPQHF.

The chain joins TRBV14 to TRBJ1-1, with D unclear. Between the trimmed V and J ends, which lost 3 bases and 5 bases, there was a span of 7 bases. Germline V CDR1 and CDR2: SGHDN, FVKESK. The CDR3 spans 12 residues. CDR3 residues: CASSQRATEAFF. The CDR3 coding sequence is TGTGCCAGCAGCCAGAGGGCAACTGAAGCTTTCTTT.

The gene calls are TRBV28 and TRBJ2-1; 9 nucleotides match TRBD2. J was trimmed by 0 bases and V by 7 bases; bases with no gene match: 7. The germline V gene encodes CDR1 MDHEN and CDR2 SYDVKM. This CDR3 is built from 16 residues. The CDR3 here is CASILSGSLSYNEQFF. DNA of the CDR3: TGTGCCAGCATCCTTAGCGGGAGCCTCTCCTACAATGAGCAGTTCTTC. Together with reference TRBV28 and TRBJ2-1, the CDR3 gives the full variable domain: DVKVTQSSRYLVKRTGEKVFLECVQDMDHENMFWYRQDPGLGLRLIYFSYDVKMKEKGDIPEGYSVSREKKERFSLILESASTNQTSMYLCASILSGSLSYNEQFFGPGTRLTVL.

This chain uses TRBV28 with TRBJ1-2, with D unclear. CDR1 and CDR2 (germline): MDHEN, SYDVKM. This CDR3 contains 13 residues. Trimming left V 5 bases short and J 2 bases short, with 9 bases between. As DNA, the CDR3 is TGTGCCAGCAGTATACAGATCAACTATGGCTACACCTTC. Encoded protein: CASSIQINYGYTF.

This chain connects TRBV27 to TRBJ1-1; 12 nucleotides line up with TRBD1. The CDR3 spans 15 residues. In germline, CDR1 is MNHEY, CDR2 SMNVEV (reference sequence). The V segment lost 7 bases and the J segment 7 bases; nucleotides outside the gene matches: 10. The chain's CDR3 is CASTLRGQGAVEAFF. The DNA of the CDR3 is TGTGCCAGCACCCTCCGGGGACAGGGGGCAGTTGAAGCTTTCTTT.

The chain is built from TRBV28 and TRBJ2-7, with a possible D match to TRBD2 (5 bases). CDR1 MDHEN and CDR2 SYDVKM come from the germline V gene. The CDR3 contains 13 residues. V lost 6 bases and J 6 bases, leaving 15 bases between the germline ends. The CDR3: CASSSDGVSEQYF. CDR3 bases: TGTGCCAGCAGCTCAGACGGGGTCTCCGAGCAGTACTTC.

The rearrangement uses TRBV28 and TRBJ2-3; D is perhaps TRBD2 (6 bases). The CDR3 runs 16 residues. Germline CDR1 reads MDHEN; CDR2 reads SYDVKM. Trimming took off 4 bases at V and 4 bases at J, with 18 bases between the two ends. In DNA, the CDR3 is TGTGCCAGCAGTTCGTACAGGAGGGGCCTGGCAGATACGCAGTATTTT. This translates into CASSSYRRGLADTQYF.

The V gene is TRBV5-1, the J gene TRBJ1-4; 9 bases agree with TRBD1. CDR1 is SGHRS and CDR2 is YFSETQ in the germline V gene. The CDR3 has 16 residues. J gave up 8 bases and V 5 bases, and 13 bases lay outside the gene matches. The CDR3 loop reads CASSLSFGTGREKLFF. Written as DNA, the CDR3 is TGCGCCAGCAGTCTCTCTTTTGGGACAGGGAGGGAAAAACTGTTTTTT.

The rearrangement joins TRBV10-3 to TRBJ2-1; tentative D call: TRBD2 (6 bases). V lost 4 bases and J 8 bases, leaving 21 bases between the germline ends. The CDR3 sequence is 16 residues long. Germline CDR1 and CDR2: ENHRY and SYGVKD. CDR3 amino acids: CAISAGGNLVGDEQFF. CDR3 in DNA: TGTGCCATCAGTGCAGGCGGGAATCTAGTAGGCGATGAGCAGTTCTTC.

This chain uses TRBV11-2 with TRBJ1-4; D remains unclear. CDR3 size: 13 residues. Germline loops: CDR1 SGHAT, CDR2 FQNNGV. Trimming removed 5 bases at V and 7 bases at J, with 11 bases between. As DNA, the CDR3 is TGTGCCAGCAGCACTCAAGTTAGTGAAAAACTGTTTTTT. This gives the protein CASSTQVSEKLFF.

The chain joins TRBV10-3 to TRBJ1-1, with D possibly being TRBD1 (5 bases). Germline CDR1 ENHRY, CDR2 SYGVKD. CDR3 length: 13 amino acids. Trimming removed 2 bases from V and 3 bases from J, with 7 bases in between. DNA of the CDR3: TGTGCCATCAGTGAGATAGGGGACACTGAAGCTTTCTTT. Amino acids: CAISEIGDTEAFF.